This TCR beta chain was recovered during a study of blood T cell repertoires in COVID-19 (TCRdb year 2020). Study-wide context: Samples covering the acute and convalescent phases of COVID-19 were provided by collaborators in the United States, Italy and Spain. The prospective study material was composed of cDNA or gDNA derived from T cells, B-cell-depleted T cells, or PBMCs. The dataset comprised deeply sampled blood TCRbeta repertoires from subjects exposed to, actively infected with, or recovered from COVID-19. A freely available public database, intended as a resource for researchers studying the immune response to SARS-CoV-2, is where the repertoires were released. Samples came from the ongoing ImmuneRACE study (first 160 participants) plus 1,254 subjects from 6 global collaborators. Nearly every sample came with metadata listing a de-identified subject ID, COVID-19 status, age in years and sex. Where HLA class I and class II types were available, the types were taken from metadata supplied by the sample provider, not from assay-based typing.

The immunoSEQ Assay, a bias-controlled multiplex PCR, was used to amplify TCRbeta CDR3 regions from genomic DNA. Concerning the study's data processing: Nucleated cell counts per sample were estimated from amplification of reference gene primers within the assay. Sequence reads were collapsed and filtered to measure the absolute abundance of every unique TCRbeta CDR3 rearrangement. For each sample, productive Simpson clonality was calculated as the square root of Simpson's diversity index across productive rearrangements. Sourced from immuneACCESS, this table was stored by TCRdb with only in-frame sequences that have V and J called. A share of the clones is absent; for the studies checked, an unresolved V gene accounts for under half, and the remainder has no known explanation. V and J calls and clone size follow that table, whereas D and trimming were derived from the DNA. Recorded for this sample are hundreds of thousands of clones; around 89% of them occurred a single time. The top ten clones comprise more than 0.8% of the sample.

Paper-wide results and their limitations: The quantity of clinical and demographic metadata differed by source and by participant and was supplied without curation.

Participants in the prospective study were aged about 18 to 95 years, lived in some 24 United States geographic areas, and enrolled through a virtual design. Cohort assignment in the prospective study relied on participant-reported clinical history from a screening survey and a study questionnaire. Recovered participants in ImmuneRACE Cohort 3 were defined by two consecutive negative NP/OP PCR tests, clearance by a healthcare professional, or resolution of symptoms. Each participant in the prospective study had whole blood, serum and a nasopharyngeal or oropharyngeal swab collected by mobile phlebotomists. Prospective study participants could optionally give additional blood draws and questionnaires over an approximately two-month period. Before DNA extraction, blood samples from the prospective study were shipped at room temperature or frozen. This clone was detected only once. Its antigen is unknown. The record has no base qualities; no much larger clone is one base away.

For CDR1 and CDR2, the germline V gene lists MNHEY and SVGAGI. The CDR3 sequence holds 12 residues, the cysteine and phenylalanine included. This entry keeps only the CDR3 DNA: 36 bases, framed from base 1. A distance of 7 bases separates the germline ends of V and J, which lose 6 bases and 2 bases respectively. Sequences were obtained from PBMCs or T cells enriched from blood (not recorded which). The clonotype comes from a young man who had recovered from COVID-19. The chain is assembled from TRBV6-5 and TRBJ1-1; the D gene cannot be resolved reliably. The DNA is as follows: TGTGCCAGCAGATTATCCAACACTGAAGCTTTCTTT. This encodes CASRLSNTEAFF.